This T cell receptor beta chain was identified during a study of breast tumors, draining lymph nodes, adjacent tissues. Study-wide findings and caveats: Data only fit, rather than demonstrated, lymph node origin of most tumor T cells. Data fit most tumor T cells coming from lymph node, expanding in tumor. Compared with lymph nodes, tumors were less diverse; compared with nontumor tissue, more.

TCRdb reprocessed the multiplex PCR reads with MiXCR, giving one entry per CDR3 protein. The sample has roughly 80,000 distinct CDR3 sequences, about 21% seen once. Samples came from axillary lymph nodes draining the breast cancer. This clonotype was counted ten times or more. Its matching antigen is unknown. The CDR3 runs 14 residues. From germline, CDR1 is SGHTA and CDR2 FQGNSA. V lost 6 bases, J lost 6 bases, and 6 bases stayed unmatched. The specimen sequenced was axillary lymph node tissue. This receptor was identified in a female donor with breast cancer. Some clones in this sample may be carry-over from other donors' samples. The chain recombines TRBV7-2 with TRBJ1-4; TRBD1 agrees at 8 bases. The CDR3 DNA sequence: TGTGCCAGCAGTTTTGACAGGGGTGATGAAAAACTGTTTTTT. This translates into CASSFDRGDEKLFF.